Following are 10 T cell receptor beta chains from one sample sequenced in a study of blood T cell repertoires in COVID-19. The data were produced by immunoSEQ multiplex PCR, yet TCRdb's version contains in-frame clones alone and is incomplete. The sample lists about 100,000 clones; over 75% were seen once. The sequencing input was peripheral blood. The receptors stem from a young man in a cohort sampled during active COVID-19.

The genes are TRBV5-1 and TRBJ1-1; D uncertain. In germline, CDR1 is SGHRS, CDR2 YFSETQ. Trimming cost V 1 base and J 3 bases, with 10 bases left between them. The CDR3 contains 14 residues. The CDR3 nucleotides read TGCGCCAGCAGCTTGATTCTCGGTGACACTGAAGCTTTCTTT. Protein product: CASSLILGDTEAFF.

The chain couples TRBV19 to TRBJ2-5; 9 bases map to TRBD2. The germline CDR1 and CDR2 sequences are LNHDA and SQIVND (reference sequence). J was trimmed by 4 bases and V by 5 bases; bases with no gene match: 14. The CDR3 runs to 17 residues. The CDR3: CASSFERGAASRETQYF. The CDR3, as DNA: TGTGCCAGTAGTTTCGAGCGGGGGGCCGCGTCGAGAGAGACCCAGTACTTC. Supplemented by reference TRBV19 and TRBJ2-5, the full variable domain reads DGGITQSPKYLFRKEGQNVTLSCEQNLNHDAMYWYRQDPGQGLRLIYYSQIVNDFQKGDIAEGYSVSREKKESFPLTVTSAQKNPTAFYLCASSFERGAASRETQYFGPGTRLLVL.

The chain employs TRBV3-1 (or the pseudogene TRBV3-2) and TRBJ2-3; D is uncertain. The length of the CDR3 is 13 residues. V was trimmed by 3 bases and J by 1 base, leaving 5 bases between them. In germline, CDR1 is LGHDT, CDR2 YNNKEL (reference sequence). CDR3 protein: CASSQGGTDTQYF. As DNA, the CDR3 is TGTGCCAGCAGCCAGGGCGGCACAGATACGCAGTATTTT.

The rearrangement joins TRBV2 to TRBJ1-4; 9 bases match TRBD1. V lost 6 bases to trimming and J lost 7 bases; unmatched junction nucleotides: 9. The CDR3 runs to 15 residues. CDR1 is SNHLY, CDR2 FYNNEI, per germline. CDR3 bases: TGTGCCAGCAGCGTAAGGACAGGGGCTAGTGAAAAACTGTTTTTT. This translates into CASSVRTGASEKLFF.

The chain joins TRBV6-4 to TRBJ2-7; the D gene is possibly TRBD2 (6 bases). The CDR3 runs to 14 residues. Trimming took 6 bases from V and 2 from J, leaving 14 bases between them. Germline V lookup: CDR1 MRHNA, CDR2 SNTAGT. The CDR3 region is CASRVVGGTYEQYF. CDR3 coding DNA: TGTGCCAGCAGGGTAGTGGGCGGGACCTACGAGCAGTACTTC.

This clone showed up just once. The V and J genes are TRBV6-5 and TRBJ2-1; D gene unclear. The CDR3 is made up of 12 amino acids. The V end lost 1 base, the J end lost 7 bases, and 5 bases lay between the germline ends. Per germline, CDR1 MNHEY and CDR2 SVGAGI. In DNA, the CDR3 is TGTGCCAGCAGTTACTACGGGAATGAGCAGTTCTTC. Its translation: CASSYYGNEQFF.

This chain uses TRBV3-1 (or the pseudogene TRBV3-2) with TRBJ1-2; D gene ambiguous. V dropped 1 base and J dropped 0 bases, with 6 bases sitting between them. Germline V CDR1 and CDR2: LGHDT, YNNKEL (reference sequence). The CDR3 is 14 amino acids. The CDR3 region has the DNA TGTGCCAGCAGCCAAGCAACAGCTAACTATGGCTACACCTTC. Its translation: CASSQATANYGYTF.

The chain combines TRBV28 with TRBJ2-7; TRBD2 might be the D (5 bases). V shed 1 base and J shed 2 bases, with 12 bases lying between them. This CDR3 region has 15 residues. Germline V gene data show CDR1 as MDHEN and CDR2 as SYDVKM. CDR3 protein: CASSLLMQRAYEQYF. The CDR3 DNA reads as TGTGCCAGCAGTTTATTAATGCAGAGGGCCTACGAGCAGTACTTC.

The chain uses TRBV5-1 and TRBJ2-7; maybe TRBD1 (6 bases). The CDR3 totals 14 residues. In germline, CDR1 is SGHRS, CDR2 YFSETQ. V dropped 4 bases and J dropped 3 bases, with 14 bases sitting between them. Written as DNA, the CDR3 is TGCGCCAGCAGCCCTAGGACAGATCGCTACGAGCAGTACTTC. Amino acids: CASSPRTDRYEQYF.

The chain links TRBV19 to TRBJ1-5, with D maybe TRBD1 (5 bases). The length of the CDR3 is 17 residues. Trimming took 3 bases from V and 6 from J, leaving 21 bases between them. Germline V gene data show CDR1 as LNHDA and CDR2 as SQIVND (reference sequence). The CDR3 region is CASSIGGSRVRGQPQHF. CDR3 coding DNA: TGTGCCAGTAGTATCGGGGGAAGCCGAGTACGGGGTCAGCCCCAGCATTTT.